These T cell receptor beta chains were read from a single sample in a study of Ad26.COV2.S vaccination and SARS-CoV-2 variants. Assay: immunoSEQ multiplex PCR; the TCRdb copy retains only in-frame clones and omits some. Of about 460,000 clones detected, about 89% appear once; the ten largest clones hold under 2%. Specimen: peripheral blood, collected in a trial of Ad26.COV2.S vaccine versus placebo. Every receptor here comes from a person aged 18 to 59 who received the Ad26.COV2.S COVID-19 vaccine or a placebo. Each CDR3 is given with its conserved first and last residue. A D gene is named only where the DNA matches it firmly. Size tells how often a clone was seen (once, few, many) or the class of an expanded clone, and some rows leave it out.

v_gene	abundance	d_gene	j_gene	CDR3nt	CDR3aa
TRBV4-3	-	-	TRBJ1-1	TGCGCCAGCAGAAAGAGGGGTAACACTGAAGCTTTCTTT	CASRKRGNTEAFF
TRBV30	once	-	TRBJ1-6	TGTGCCTGGGCAGCTGGAAGCTCCTATAATTCACCCCTCCACTTT	CAWAAGSSYNSPLHF
TRBV27	-	TRBD2	TRBJ2-1	TGTGCCAGCAGTCAAATAGCGGGAGTAGACCATGAGCAGTTCTTC	CASSQIAGVDHEQFF
TRBV13	-	TRBD1	TRBJ1-2	TGTGCCAGCAGCTCACAACAGGGGGCGTTTTATGGCTACACCTTC	CASSSQQGAFYGYTF
TRBV30	-	-	TRBJ2-3	TGTGCCTGGAGTAAAAAGGGATTGACAGATACGCAGTATTTT	CAWSKKGLTDTQYF
TRBV30	once	-	TRBJ1-1	TGTGCCTGGAGTGTCGCCTTTGGGTCTGAAGCTTTCTTT	CAWSVAFGSEAFF
TRBV2	-	-	TRBJ1-4	TGTGCCAGCAGCGAACGGGGGATTAATGAAAAACTGTTTTTT	CASSERGINEKLFF
TRBV5-1	-	-	TRBJ1-1	TGCGCCAGCAGCTTGTTGGCAGGGGAAATGAACACTGAAGCTTTCTTT	CASSLLAGEMNTEAFF
TRBV3-1/TRBV3-2	-	-	TRBJ1-2	TGTGCCAGCAGCCCCCATCGCCTCCGAGTTGGAGGATATGGCTACACCTTC	CASSPHRLRVGGYGYTF
TRBV6-6	-	TRBD1	TRBJ1-5	TGTGCCAGCAAGACAGGGTTTAGCAATCAGCCCCAGCATTTT	CASKTGFSNQPQHF
TRBV18	-	TRBD1	TRBJ1-2	TGTGCCAGCTCACCGGAGACAGGGCCTGCCTATGGCTACACCTTC	CASSPETGPAYGYTF